This T cell receptor beta chain came from a study of blood T cell repertoires in COVID-19. Participants came from about 24 US areas, aged about 18 to 89 years. Measured with immunoSEQ multiplex PCR; TCRdb has only the in-frame clones, and not every one. The table records about 260,000 clones, about 86% of them present only once. There are 14 residues in the CDR3. Trimming removed 8 bases at V and 3 bases at J, with 16 bases between. Germline lookup yields CDR1 MGHDK and CDR2 SYGVNS. The chain uses TRBV25-1 and TRBJ1-1; no reliable D call. The sequence came from a man aged 25 to 45 with acute COVID-19. Sequenced input: PBMCs or T cells enriched from blood (not recorded which). CDR3 nucleotides: TGTGCCAGCCAGGTAGGCCGGATTGACACTGAAGCTTTCTTT. It yields the protein CASQVGRIDTEAFF. Looking up the rest from reference TRBV25-1 and TRBJ1-1 gives the full variable domain: EADIYQTPRYLVIGTGKKITLECSQTMGHDKMYWYQQDPGMELHLIHYSYGVNSTEKGDLSSESTVSRIRTEHFPLTLESARPSHTSQYLCASQVGRIDTEAFFGQGTRLTVV.